Following are 27 T cell receptor beta chains from one sample sequenced in a study of blood T cell repertoires in COVID-19. Generated by immunoSEQ multiplex PCR, the TCRdb table keeps only in-frame clones and is missing some. Of 130,000 to 150,000 clones listed, about four fifths are singletons. The sequenced material came from peripheral blood. The source is an elderly woman with acute or convalescent COVID-19.

The V and J genes are TRBV27 and TRBJ1-2; 9 bases fit TRBD1. Germline CDR1 is MNHEY and CDR2 is SMNVEV (reference sequence). Germline trimming cut 4 bases from V and 1 base from J; bases unmatched to any gene: 7. CDR3 length: 16 residues. The CDR3 loop reads CASSYTTGGGNYGYTF. CDR3 bases: TGTGCCAGCAGTTATACGACAGGGGGAGGTAACTATGGCTACACCTTC.

The chain employs TRBV7-2 and TRBJ1-5, with D tentatively TRBD1 (5 bases). Germline V CDR1 and CDR2: SGHTA, FQGNSA. CDR3 size: 14 residues. Between the trimmed V and J ends, which lost 3 bases and 6 bases, there was a span of 12 bases. As DNA, the CDR3 is TGTGCCAGCAGCTTCTCACAGGAAGGTCAGCCCCAGCATTTT. Translation: CASSFSQEGQPQHF.

Concerning this clone itself: The sample has other DNA sequences that encode this CDR3 too. The chain uses TRBV7-9 and TRBJ1-1, with 7 positions matching TRBD1. Germline assignment: CDR1 SEHNR and CDR2 FQNEAQ (reference sequence). The trim removed 3 bases at V and 5 bases at J, leaving 3 bases unmatched. The CDR3 totals 13 residues. The CDR3 DNA is TGTGCCAGCAGCTTCGACAGGGTGACTGAAGCTTTCTTT. Translation: CASSFDRVTEAFF.

In DNA form, the CDR3 reads TGTGCCAGCTCATCGTCGGGACAGCAGAACACCGGGGAGCTGTTTTTT. Its translation is CASSSSGQQNTGELFF. The chain has TRBV18 and TRBJ2-2; 7 bases fit TRBD1. Germline V gene data show CDR1 as KGHSH and CDR2 as LQKENI. The CDR3 is made up of 16 amino acids. V was clipped by 5 bases and J by 1 base; unmatched bases: 7.

The V and J genes are TRBV6-5 and TRBJ2-7; D is possibly TRBD2 (6 bases). The CDR3 is made up of 15 amino acids. Trimming took off 6 bases at V and 5 bases at J, with 20 bases between the two ends. Germline loops: CDR1 MNHEY, CDR2 SVGAGI. The CDR3 region is CASSLRGRGLDEQYF. The CDR3 nucleotides read TGTGCCAGCAGCCTTCGAGGGCGGGGCTTGGACGAGCAGTACTTC.

The V gene is TRBV4-2, the J gene TRBJ2-1; 9 nucleotides match TRBD1. Unmatched junction bases numbered 13, after V lost 5 bases and J lost 8 bases. Germline lookup yields CDR1 LGHNA and CDR2 YNFKEQ. The CDR3 spans 16 residues. The CDR3 DNA reads as TGTGCCAGCAGCGACCTGGGACAGGGTCTTAGGGATGAGCAGTTCTTC. Its protein is CASSDLGQGLRDEQFF.

The chain couples TRBV6-5 to TRBJ1-1; maybe TRBD1 (5 bases). The germline CDR1 and CDR2 sequences are MNHEY and SVGAGI. V lost 10 bases to trimming and J lost 4 bases, with 16 bases between them. The CDR3 is made up of 13 amino acids. The CDR3 DNA is TGTGCCACCATGACTGGGGCGGCCACTGAAGCTTTCTTT. Protein product: CATMTGAATEAFF.

In DNA form, the CDR3 reads TGTGCCAGCAGCTTAAGTAGTCTTGAGCAGTTCTTC. Amino acids: CASSLSSLEQFF. The chain has TRBV7-8 and TRBJ2-1; the D is unclear. Germline values: CDR1 SGHVS, CDR2 FQNEAQ. This CDR3 is built from 12 residues. The V end was cut by 2 bases, the J end by 9 bases, with 8 bases between.

This sequence joins TRBV3-1 (or the pseudogene TRBV3-2) and TRBJ1-3; possible D gene TRBD1, 5 bases. The ends were cut back, 4 bases at V and 3 bases at J, with 7 bases in the middle. CDR1 and CDR2 (germline): LGHDT, YNNKEL (reference sequence). The CDR3 totals 13 residues. CDR3 nucleotide sequence: TGTGCCAGCAGCCGGGGACTTGGAAACACCATATATTTT. Amino acids: CASSRGLGNTIYF.

The gene calls are TRBV5-1 and TRBJ2-1; 9 bases agree with TRBD2. The CDR3 runs to 12 residues. The junction had 3 bases not matched to a gene; V was cut back by 4 bases and J by 10 bases. From germline, CDR1 is SGHRS and CDR2 YFSETQ. CDR3 coding DNA: TGCGCCAGCAGCCTTAGCGGGGGAGAGCAGTTCTTC. Translated, it gives CASSLSGGEQFF.

The V call is TRBV6-2 or TRBV6-3, the J call TRBJ1-2, with D possibly matching TRBD1 (5 bases). CDR3 size: 16 residues. Germline V gives CDR1 MNHEY, CDR2 SVGEGT. Trimming cost V 6 bases and J 3 bases, with 20 bases left between them. CDR3 DNA sequence: TGTGCCAGCAGCCGTCCGAGCGGGGCTAGGGACTATGGCTACACCTTC. Its translation: CASSRPSGARDYGYTF.

This chain connects TRBV7-8 to TRBJ1-1; 7 bases are shared with TRBD1. The germline gives CDR1 SGHVS, CDR2 FQNEAQ. This CDR3 has 15 residues. With 2 bases clipped from V and 1 base from J, the junction kept 4 bases outside the gene matches. In DNA, the CDR3 is TGTGCCAGCAGCTTAATTCGACAGGGGAACACTGAAGCTTTCTTT. Amino acid sequence: CASSLIRQGNTEAFF.

In this sample, this clone turned up a few times. V gene TRBV5-1 combines with J gene TRBJ2-5; D gene unclear. The germline V gene encodes CDR1 SGHRS and CDR2 YFSETQ. This CDR3 comprises 14 residues. The V and J ends lost 2 bases and 1 base respectively, with 9 bases between them. The CDR3 nucleotides read TGCGCCAGCAGCTTTGGTAACTTCCAAGAGACCCAGTACTTC. Translating gives CASSFGNFQETQYF.

The chain recombines TRBV6-1 with TRBJ1-6; 8 nucleotides match TRBD1. V gave up 3 bases and J gave up 5 bases; unmatched junction bases: 12. The CDR3 runs 18 residues. Germline CDR1 reads MNHNS; CDR2 reads SASEGT. The CDR3 coding sequence is TGTGCCAGCAGTGAGGGGACAGGCGGACTTAATAATAATTCACCCCTCCACTTT. It encodes CASSEGTGGLNNNSPLHF.

V and J are TRBV12-5 and TRBJ2-1, with TRBD1 matching over 9 bases. The CDR3 totals 15 residues. Germline assignment: CDR1 LGHNT and CDR2 FRNRAP. The trim removed 1 base at V and 5 bases at J, leaving 3 bases unmatched. The CDR3 sequence is CASGLGQGVDNEQFF. The CDR3 bases are TGTGCTAGTGGTTTGGGACAGGGGGTCGACAATGAGCAGTTCTTC.

This clone was recorded only once. This chain links TRBV11-2 with TRBJ1-2; D uncertain. The V end lost 5 bases, the J end lost 3 bases, and 16 bases lay between the germline ends. From germline, CDR1 is SGHAT and CDR2 FQNNGV. The CDR3 totals 15 residues. Here the CDR3 reads CASSPFVGTDYGYTF. The CDR3 DNA follows: TGTGCCAGCAGCCCTTTCGTGGGCACAGACTATGGCTACACCTTC.

The genes are TRBV5-6 and TRBJ1-4; TRBD1 matches at 7 bases. The CDR3 length is 16 residues. V dropped 4 bases and J dropped 6; count of bases not matched to a gene: 12. Germline V lookup: CDR1 SGHDT, CDR2 YYEEEE. The CDR3 sequence: CASSPPAGTVDEKLFF. DNA for the CDR3: TGTGCCAGCAGCCCACCCGCCGGGACAGTGGATGAAAAACTGTTTTTT.

This rearrangement joins TRBV19 to TRBJ2-7; 7 bases are shared with TRBD1. CDR3 length equals 15 residues. Germline CDR1 reads LNHDA; CDR2 reads SQIVND (reference sequence). The V gene end was trimmed by 5 bases and the J gene end by 0 bases; junction bases not matched to a gene: 7. The CDR3 sequence is CASSYRGYSSYEQYF. The CDR3 region has the DNA TGTGCCAGTAGTTACAGGGGCTACAGCTCCTACGAGCAGTACTTC.

CDR3 nucleotide sequence: TGTGCCAGCAGCTATGGACAGCGAAGGGATACGCAGTATTTT. It codes for CASSYGQRRDTQYF. The rearrangement uses TRBV7-9 and TRBJ2-3, with a tentative D call TRBD1 (6 bases). The CDR3 has 14 amino acids. V dropped 4 bases and J dropped 6 bases, with 14 bases sitting between them. CDR1 and CDR2 (germline): SEHNR, FQNEAQ (reference sequence).

The chain uses TRBV5-1 and TRBJ1-3; D is unclear. Germline values: CDR1 SGHRS, CDR2 YFSETQ. V lost 4 bases, J lost 0 bases, and 20 bases lay in between. The CDR3 is 18 amino acids. The DNA for the CDR3 is TGCGCCAGCAGCAATTTTGAAGACCTTGCGGCCTCTGGAAACACCATATATTTT. Amino acids: CASSNFEDLAASGNTIYF.

CDR3 residues: CASSPTSGGRDTQYF. The CDR3 region has the DNA TGTGCCAGCAGCCCGACCAGCGGGGGGCGGGATACGCAGTATTTT. This chain joins TRBV3-1 (or the pseudogene TRBV3-2) and TRBJ2-3; 9 nucleotides agree with TRBD2. With V trimmed by 4 bases and J by 6 bases, 8 bases remained unmatched. The CDR3 is 15 amino acids. Germline V CDR1 and CDR2: LGHDT, YNNKEL (reference sequence).

This clone was recorded a few times. The rearrangement uses TRBV7-9 and TRBJ1-1, with 7 bases that match TRBD1. Germline assignment: CDR1 SEHNR and CDR2 FQNEAQ (reference sequence). This CDR3 has 15 amino acids. Trimming took 4 bases from V and 3 from J; bases not matched to a gene: 8. CDR3 residues: CASSSADRAYTEAFF. Here the CDR3 DNA reads TGTGCCAGCAGCTCGGCAGACAGGGCCTACACTGAAGCTTTCTTT.

This chain links TRBV19 with TRBJ1-6, with D unresolved. V was trimmed by 3 bases and J by 8 bases, leaving 11 bases between them. The CDR3 consists of 14 residues. CDR1 and CDR2 (germline): LNHDA, SQIVND (reference sequence). The CDR3 is CASSIIAGDSPLHF. The CDR3 bases are TGTGCCAGTAGTATCATTGCGGGAGATTCACCCCTCCACTTT.

V usage is TRBV27 and J usage is TRBJ1-2, with a possible D match to TRBD1 (5 bases). V was clipped by 7 bases and J by 4 bases, with 28 bases between them. Germline CDR1 is MNHEY and CDR2 is SMNVEV (reference sequence). CDR3 size: 18 residues. Here the CDR3 DNA reads TGTGCCAGCACCTGGCTGGGGGACGGGAGGAGGGGAGGCTATGGCTACACCTTC. Its translation is CASTWLGDGRRGGYGYTF.

This rearrangement joins TRBV15 to TRBJ2-5; D may be TRBD2 (6 bases). Germline V gene lookup returns CDR1 LNHNV and CDR2 YYDKDF (reference sequence). With 1 base removed from V and 3 bases from J, the gap between germline ends came to 12 bases. CDR3 length: 15 residues. The CDR3 loop is CATSRGGTVKETQYF. CDR3 bases: TGTGCCACCAGCAGAGGCGGGACGGTCAAAGAGACCCAGTACTTC.

This chain links TRBV5-1 with TRBJ1-5; 7 bases line up with TRBD1. Trimming removed 7 bases from V and 2 bases from J; junction bases left unmatched: 6. In germline, CDR1 is SGHRS, CDR2 YFSETQ. CDR3 size: 14 residues. CDR3 DNA: TGCGCCAGCCATTCCGGGACAGGCAATCAGCCCCAGCATTTT. Amino acids: CASHSGTGNQPQHF.

The chain combines TRBV16 with TRBJ1-1, with a tentative D call TRBD1 (6 bases). The CDR3 length is 13 residues. Trimming stripped 2 bases from V and 4 bases from J, with 8 bases between. From germline, CDR1 is KGHSY and CDR2 FQNENV. CDR3 protein: CASSQGQFTEAFF. Written as DNA, the CDR3 is TGTGCCAGCAGCCAAGGACAGTTCACTGAAGCTTTCTTT.